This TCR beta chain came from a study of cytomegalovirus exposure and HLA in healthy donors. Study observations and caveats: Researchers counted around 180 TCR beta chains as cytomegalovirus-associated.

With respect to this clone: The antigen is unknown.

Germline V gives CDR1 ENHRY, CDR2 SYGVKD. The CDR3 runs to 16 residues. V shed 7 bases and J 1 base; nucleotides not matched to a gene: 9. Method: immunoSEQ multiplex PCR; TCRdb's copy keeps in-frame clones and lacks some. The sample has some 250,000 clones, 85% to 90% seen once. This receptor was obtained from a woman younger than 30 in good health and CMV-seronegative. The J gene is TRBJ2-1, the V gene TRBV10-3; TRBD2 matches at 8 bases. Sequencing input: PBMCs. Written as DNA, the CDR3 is TGTGCCATCACTGGCGGGGGGCCGAATTCCTACAATGAGCAGTTCTTC. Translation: CAITGGGPNSYNEQFF.